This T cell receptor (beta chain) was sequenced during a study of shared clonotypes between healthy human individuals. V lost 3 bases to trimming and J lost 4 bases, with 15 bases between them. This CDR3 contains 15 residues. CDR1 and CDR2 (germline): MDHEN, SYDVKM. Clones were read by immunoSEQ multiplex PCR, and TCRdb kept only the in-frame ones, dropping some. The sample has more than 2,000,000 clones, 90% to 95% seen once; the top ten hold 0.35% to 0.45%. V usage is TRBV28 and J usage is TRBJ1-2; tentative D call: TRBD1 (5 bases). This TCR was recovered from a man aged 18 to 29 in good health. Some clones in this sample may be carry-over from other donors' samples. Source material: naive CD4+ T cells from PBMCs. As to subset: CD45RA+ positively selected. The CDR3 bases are TGTGCCAGCAGTTTCGGGGGGGTGCTCCGCTATGGCTACACCTTC. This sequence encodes CASSFGGVLRYGYTF.